The 13 T cell receptor beta chains listed next were all sequenced from one sample in a study of patients and donors after allogeneic stem cell transplantation. One entry per CDR3 protein results from TCRdb running MiXCR on the RT-PCR reads. Of hundreds of thousands of distinct CDR3 sequences in the sample, 16% are singletons; the top ten hold roughly 7.2%. Sequenced input: blood, either unsorted or a sorted T cell fraction (not recorded which). The receptor source for this set is a human donor who was either an allogeneic HSCT recipient or a stem cell or donor lymphocyte infusion donor (not recorded which). It is not recorded whose cells these are; they may come from a transplant donor.

This clonotype was recorded a few times. The J gene is TRBJ2-4, the V gene TRBV28; D gene unclear. Looked up from germline, CDR1 is MDHEN and CDR2 is SYDVKM. This CDR3 comprises 14 residues. With 5 bases removed from V and 1 base from J, the gap between germline ends came to 9 bases. The CDR3 nucleotides are TGTGCCAGCAGTACCCAAATCGCCAAAAACATTCAGTACTTC. It specifies CASSTQIAKNIQYF. Full variable domain (rest looked up from reference TRBV28 and TRBJ2-4): DVKVTQSSRYLVKRTGEKVFLECVQDMDHENMFWYRQDPGLGLRLIYFSYDVKMKEKGDIPEGYSVSREKKERFSLILESASTNQTSMYLCASSTQIAKNIQYFGAGTRLSVL.

This clonotype was detected a few times. The V gene is TRBV27, the J gene TRBJ2-3; weak D call: TRBD2 (6 bases). Looked up from germline, CDR1 is MNHEY and CDR2 is SMNVEV (reference sequence). Trimming cost V 4 bases and J 3 bases, with 11 bases left between them. This CDR3 contains 14 residues. CDR3 sequence: CASSSGLETDTQYF. In nucleotides, the CDR3 is TGTGCCAGCAGTTCGGGACTGGAGACAGATACGCAGTATTTT.

This clonotype was picked up a small number of times. The V and J genes are TRBV4-2 and TRBJ2-1; 11 bases agree with TRBD2. The germline CDR1 and CDR2 sequences are LGHNA and YNFKEQ. V lost 2 bases, J lost 8 bases, and 14 bases stayed unmatched. CDR3 size: 18 residues. CDR3 coding DNA: TGTGCCAGCAGCCAAAAAGGGACTAGCGGAGCCCTCGGATATGAGCAGTTCTTC. Translation gives CASSQKGTSGALGYEQFF.

This clonotype was found many times. This sequence joins TRBV29-1 and TRBJ2-1; TRBD2 is a possible D gene (6 bases). With 7 bases removed from V and 0 bases from J, the gap between germline ends came to 16 bases. Germline values: CDR1 SQVTM, CDR2 ANQGSEA. The CDR3 loop spans 15 amino acids. In nucleotides, the CDR3 is TGCAGCGGAGTGGGACTCACTAGCTCCTACAATGAGCAGTTCTTC. This translates into CSGVGLTSSYNEQFF.

The chain employs TRBV5-5 and TRBJ1-4, with D unresolved. The CDR3 spans 15 residues. Trimming shortened V by 1 base and J by 0 bases, and 7 bases separated the two germline ends. Looked up from germline, CDR1 is SGHKS and CDR2 is YYEKEE (reference sequence). The chain's CDR3 is CASSLYGATNEKLFF. The CDR3 region has the DNA TGTGCCAGCAGCTTGTACGGTGCAACTAATGAAAAACTGTTTTTT.

This clonotype was seen repeatedly, ten times or more. The chain carries TRBV4-1 and TRBJ1-2, with D uncertain. This CDR3 comprises 14 residues. The germline V and J ends were trimmed by 1 base and 0 bases, with 6 bases remaining between them. In germline, CDR1 is MGHRA, CDR2 YSYEKL. The CDR3 loop reads CASSQGGANYGYTF. In DNA form, the CDR3 reads TGCGCCAGCAGCCAAGGGGGAGCTAACTATGGCTACACCTTC.

The sample holds one count of this clonotype. J is TRBJ2-5 and V is TRBV19; 9 bases align to TRBD1. Germline values: CDR1 LNHDA, CDR2 SQIVND (reference sequence). Germline trimming cut 7 bases from V and 5 bases from J; bases unmatched to any gene: 8. This CDR3 contains 14 residues. CDR3 nucleotides: TGTGCCAGTACCCAGGGGACAGGGCGGGAGACCCAGTACTTC. Translating gives CASTQGTGRETQYF.

This clonotype turned up a few times. The rearrangement joins TRBV29-1 to TRBJ2-2; 8 positions agree with TRBD2. V trimming: 4 bases; J trimming: 4 bases; junction bases outside the gene matches: 8. The CDR3 has 15 amino acids. Germline CDR1 is SQVTM and CDR2 is ANQGSEA. The CDR3 here is CSVGMRLAGTGELFF. The CDR3 DNA is TGCAGCGTTGGGATGCGTCTAGCGGGCACCGGGGAGCTGTTTTTT.

This sequence joins TRBV4-1 and TRBJ1-4, with 10 bases aligning to TRBD1. The CDR3 length is 15 residues. Unmatched junction bases numbered 6, after V lost 5 bases and J lost 6 bases. The germline CDR1 and CDR2 sequences are MGHRA and YSYEKL. Written as DNA, the CDR3 is TGCGCCAGCAGCATAACCGGGACAGGGGATGAAAAACTGTTTTTT. Amino acid sequence: CASSITGTGDEKLFF.

The rearrangement links TRBV9 to TRBJ2-1; no definite D call. The CDR3 extends over 13 amino acids. Germline CDR1 is SGDLS and CDR2 is YYNGEE. The V gene lost 0 bases and the J gene lost 5 bases, with 6 bases spanning the gap. CDR3 region: CASSVGWHNEQFF. CDR3 nucleotides: TGTGCCAGCAGCGTAGGTTGGCACAATGAGCAGTTCTTC.

J is TRBJ2-5 and V is TRBV5-5; no reliable D call. The germline V gene encodes CDR1 SGHKS and CDR2 YYEKEE (reference sequence). The CDR3 consists of 12 residues. V was cut by 4 bases and J by 4 bases, with 8 bases left in between. The CDR3 protein is CASSTPPETQYF. CDR3 coding DNA: TGTGCCAGCAGCACTCCCCCAGAGACCCAGTACTTC.

The table lists this clonotype with a few counts. The genes are TRBV12-3 or TRBV12-4 and TRBJ1-2; 7 positions match TRBD1. Germline trimming cut 10 bases from V and 4 bases from J; bases unmatched to any gene: 3. The CDR3 has 11 residues. Here the CDR3 DNA reads TGTGCCACCCGACAGGGCTATGGCTACACCTTC. It encodes CATRQGYGYTF.

The chain employs TRBV20-1 and TRBJ1-2; D is possibly TRBD1 (5 bases). The CDR3 totals 12 residues. Deletions cut 5 bases from V and 2 bases from J, with 9 bases between. Looked up from germline, CDR1 is DFQATT and CDR2 is SNEGSKA (reference sequence). The CDR3, as DNA: TGCAGTGCTCGACAGCTGAACTATGGCTACACCTTC. Translation gives CSARQLNYGYTF.